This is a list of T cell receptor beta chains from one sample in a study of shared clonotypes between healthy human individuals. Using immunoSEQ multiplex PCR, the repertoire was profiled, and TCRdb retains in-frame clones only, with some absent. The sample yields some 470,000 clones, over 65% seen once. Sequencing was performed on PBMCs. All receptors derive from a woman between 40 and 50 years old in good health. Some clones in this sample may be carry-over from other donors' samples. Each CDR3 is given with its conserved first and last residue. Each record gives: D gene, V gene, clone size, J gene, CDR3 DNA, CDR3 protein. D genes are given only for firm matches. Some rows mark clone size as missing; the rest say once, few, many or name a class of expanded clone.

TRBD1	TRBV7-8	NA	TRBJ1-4	TGTGCCAGCAGCTTAGCCTCCGCGGACAGGGGGAACGAAAAACTGTTTTTT	CASSLASADRGNEKLFF
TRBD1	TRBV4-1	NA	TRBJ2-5	TGCGCCAGCAGAAGGACAGGGTCGAAAGAGACCCAGTACTTC	CASRRTGSKETQYF
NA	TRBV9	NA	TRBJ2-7	TGTGCCAGCAGCGTAGTTCCGACCACCTACGAGCAGTACTTC	CASSVVPTTYEQYF
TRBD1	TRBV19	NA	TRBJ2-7	TGTGCCAGTAGTATCCGGGACAGGGCTCACGAGCAGTACTTC	CASSIRDRAHEQYF
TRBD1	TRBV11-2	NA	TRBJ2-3	TGTGCCAGCAGCTTAGGGGGACAGGTGAGCGGGACGCAGTATTTT	CASSLGGQVSGTQYF
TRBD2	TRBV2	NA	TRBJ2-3	TGTGCCAGCACGACTGCGGGAGGGTTAAATACGCAGTATTTT	CASTTAGGLNTQYF
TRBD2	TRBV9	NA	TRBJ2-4	TGTGCCAGCAGCGCGGGAGGGGAAAACATTCAGTACTTC	CASSAGGENIQYF
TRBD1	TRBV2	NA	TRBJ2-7	TGTGCCAGCAGTCGAACAGGGGGGGAGCAGTACTTC	CASSRTGGEQYF
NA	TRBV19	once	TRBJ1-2	TGTGCCAGTAGTATGCAGGTCGAACCGCCCTATGGCTACACCTTC	CASSMQVEPPYGYTF
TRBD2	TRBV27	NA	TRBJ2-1	TGTGCCAGCAGTATCGGGACTAGCTTTCGCAATGAGCAGTTCTTC	CASSIGTSFRNEQFF
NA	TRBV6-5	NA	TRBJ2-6	TGTGCCACCGCGGGACGCCCTTCTGGGGCCAACGTCCTGACTTTC	CATAGRPSGANVLTF
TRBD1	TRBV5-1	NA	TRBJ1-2	TGCGCCAGCAGCCAAGGGACAGGGGGCGATGGCTACACCTTC	CASSQGTGGDGYTF
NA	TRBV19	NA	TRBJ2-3	TGTGCCAGTAGTTGGTTCGGCACAGATACGCAGTATTTT	CASSWFGTDTQYF
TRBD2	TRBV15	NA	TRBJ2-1	TGTGCCACCGGGAGGGGCGGCGGGCTAGCGGTTAACGTCTTC	CATGRGGGLAVNVF
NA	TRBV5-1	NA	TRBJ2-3	TGCGCCAGCAGAGACCTTGGGGCAGGGGGCACAGATACGCAGTATTTT	CASRDLGAGGTDTQYF
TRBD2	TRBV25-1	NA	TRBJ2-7	TGTGCCAGCAGTGAGAGTACTAGCGGGATCGAGCAGTACTTC	CASSESTSGIEQYF
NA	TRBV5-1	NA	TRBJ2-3	TGCGCCAGCAGCGTACAACAGACCACAGATACGCAGTATTTT	CASSVQQTTDTQYF
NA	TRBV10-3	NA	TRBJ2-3	TGTGCCATCAGTGAGTCGCTATTCACAGATACGCAGTATTTT	CAISESLFTDTQYF
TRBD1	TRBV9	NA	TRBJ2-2	TGTGCCAGCACCCGGACAGGAGGCAACACCGGGGAGCTGTTTTTT	CASTRTGGNTGELFF
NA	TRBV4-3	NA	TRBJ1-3	TGCGCCAGCAGCCAATCCGGCCTTAGTGGAAACACCATATATTTT	CASSQSGLSGNTIYF
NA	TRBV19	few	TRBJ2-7	TGTGCCAGTAGTCCCTCCTCCCTAATAACCTACGAACAGTACTTC	CASSPSSLITYEQYF
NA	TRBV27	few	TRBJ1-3	TGTGCCAGCATCGGGTCGGGGGCCGGAAACACCATATATTTT	CASIGSGAGNTIYF
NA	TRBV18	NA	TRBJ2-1	TGTGCCAGCTCACCAAACACCCAGGGTGGGGTAGTGGATGAGCAGTTCTTC	CASSPNTQGGVVDEQFF
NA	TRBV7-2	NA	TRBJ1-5	TGTGCCAGCAGCCAGGGGTCGTGGTATAGCAATCAGCCCCAGCATTTT	CASSQGSWYSNQPQHF
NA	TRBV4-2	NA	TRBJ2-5	TGTGCCAGCAGCCAAGGACAGACTAGAGAGACCCAGTACTTC	CASSQGQTRETQYF
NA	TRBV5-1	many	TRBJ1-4	TGCGCCAGCAGCCCGACAACAACTAATGAAAAACTGTTTTTT	CASSPTTTNEKLFF
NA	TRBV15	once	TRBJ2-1	TGTGCCACCAGCGAACGGGAGTCGAATGAGCAGTTCTTC	CATSERESNEQFF
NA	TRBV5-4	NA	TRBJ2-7	TGTGCCAGCAGCGAGGAGTTCACCCACGAGCAGTACTTC	CASSEEFTHEQYF
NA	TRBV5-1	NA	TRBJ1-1	TGCGCCAGCACCCCAGGGTTGAGGAACACTGAAGCTTTCTTT	CASTPGLRNTEAFF
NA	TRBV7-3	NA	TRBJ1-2	TGTGCCAGCAGCCCAGCCCAGGGAACTGGCTACACCTTC	CASSPAQGTGYTF
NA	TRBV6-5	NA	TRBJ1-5	TGTGCCAGCAGGGGGAATAGCAATCAGCCCCAGCATTTT	CASRGNSNQPQHF
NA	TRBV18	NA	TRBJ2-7	TGTGCCAGCTCACCACTTGAACAGGCCGAGCAGTACTTC	CASSPLEQAEQYF
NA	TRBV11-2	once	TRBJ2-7	TGTGCCAGCAGCCCACAGGGTATCGGCTACGAGCAGTACTTC	CASSPQGIGYEQYF
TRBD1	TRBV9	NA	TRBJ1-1	TGTGCCAGCAGCTTGGGACAGGGGAGAAACACTGAAGCTTTCTTT	CASSLGQGRNTEAFF
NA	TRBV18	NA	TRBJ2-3	TGTGCCAGCTCACCTGCAGCCAGCACAGATACGCAGTATTTT	CASSPAASTDTQYF
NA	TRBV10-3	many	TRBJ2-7	TGTGCCATCAGTGAGTCCAGGGCAGTCTCCTACGAGCAGTACTTC	CAISESRAVSYEQYF
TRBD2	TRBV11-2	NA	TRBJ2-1	TGTGCCAGCAGCTCCGGACTAGCGAGCTCCTACAATGAGCAGTTCTTC	CASSSGLASSYNEQFF
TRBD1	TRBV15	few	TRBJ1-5	TGTGCCACCAGCAGAACATTTGGACAGGGGACTAATCAGCCCCAGCATTTT	CATSRTFGQGTNQPQHF
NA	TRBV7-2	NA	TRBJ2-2	TGTGCCAGCAGCTCCCAGGTCAGTCTAGCTGTCACCGGGGAGCTGTTTTTT	CASSSQVSLAVTGELFF
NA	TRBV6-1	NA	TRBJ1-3	TGTGCCAGCAGTGAAGGGCCCGACTCTGGAAACACCATATATTTT	CASSEGPDSGNTIYF
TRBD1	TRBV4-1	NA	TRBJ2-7	TGCGCCAGCGGAGGGGACAGGGGTTACGAGCAGTACTTC	CASGGDRGYEQYF